The rows below give T cell receptor beta chains drawn from one sample of a study of beta chain features in type 1 diabetes. Profiling relied on immunoSEQ multiplex PCR, and the TCRdb table lists in-frame clones only, not all of them. The sample consists of about 160,000 clones, just over 8% of them appearing once. The source material was central memory CD4+ T cells from blood. These receptor sequences come from a woman younger than 30 with type 1 diabetes. Both conserved end residues are part of each CDR3. A D gene is named only where the DNA matches it firmly. Clone size is shown for a subset of rows, as once, few, many or a class of expanded clone.

>TRBD1|TRBJ1-6|TRBV7-8|.
TGTGCCAGCAGCAGGGACAGGGTAATGGGTTCACCCCTCCACTTT
CASSRDRVMGSPLHF
>.|TRBJ1-5|TRBV6-5|few
TGTGCCAGCAGCCCGAGAACAGGGACCGGTCAGCCCCAGCATTTT
CASSPRTGTGQPQHF
>.|TRBJ2-3|TRBV5-1|few
TGCGCCAGCAGCTTGGTGACAGTCGAAACGCAGTATTTT
CASSLVTVETQYF
>.|TRBJ1-1|TRBV20-1|.
TGCAGTGCTAGAAACATTGAAGCTTTCTTT
CSARNIEAFF
>TRBD1|TRBJ1-4|TRBV5-1|few
TGCGCCAGCAGTCGCCAGGGGGATAATGAAAAACTGTTTTTT
CASSRQGDNEKLFF
>TRBD2|TRBJ2-5|TRBV19|few
TGTGCCAGTAGCAGGACTAGTGTCCCCGAGACCCAGTACTTC
CASSRTSVPETQYF
>.|TRBJ1-6|TRBV4-3|.
TGCGCCAGCAGCCTACAGGGATACTCACCCCTCCACTTT
CASSLQGYSPLHF
>.|TRBJ1-2|TRBV7-9|few
TGTGCCAGCAGCTTAGAGAGTTATGGCTACACCTTC
CASSLESYGYTF
>TRBD2|TRBJ2-6|TRBV5-4|few
TGTGCCAGCAGCTTGGGTTCGGGAGGGTCTGGGGCCAACGTCCTGACTTTC
CASSLGSGGSGANVLTF
>.|TRBJ1-5|TRBV4-1|few
TGCGCCAGCAGCCAAGATGTCAGGGTCGGGCAGCCCCAGCATTTT
CASSQDVRVGQPQHF
>.|TRBJ1-2|TRBV7-2|few
TGTGCCAGCAGCCCGTTCATAGCGGGGGGCTCCCATGGCTACACCTTC
CASSPFIAGGSHGYTF
>TRBD1|TRBJ1-2|TRBV6-5|many
TGTGCCAGCAGTTTCACAGGGGGCGGAAGAGGCTACACCTTC
CASSFTGGGRGYTF
>.|TRBJ1-4|TRBV20-1|.
TGCAGTACGCGAGGCGTGGAAAAACTGTTTTTT
CSTRGVEKLFF
>.|TRBJ1-4|TRBV7-9|.
TGTGCCAGCCAGGACAGTTCAGGAAAACTGTTTTTT
CASQDSSGKLFF
>.|TRBJ2-2|TRBV5-1|.
TGCGCCAGCAGCTTGGAACCGGCGAACACCGGGGAGCTGTTTTTT
CASSLEPANTGELFF
>TRBD1|TRBJ2-2|TRBV27|.
TGTGCCAGCAGTTTACGACTGCGGCAGGGGGTAGTAACCGGGGAGCTGTTTTTT
CASSLRLRQGVVTGELFF
>.|TRBJ2-7|TRBV5-4|few
TGTGCCAGCAGCCCGGGGAATTCCTACGAGCAGTACTTC
CASSPGNSYEQYF
>TRBD2|TRBJ2-7|TRBV7-2|.
TGTGCCAGCATCCCCCTGGCGGGAGGGAAGGAGCAGTACTTC
CASIPLAGGKEQYF
>TRBD1|TRBJ2-5|TRBV4-1|.
TGCGCCAGCAGCCAAGAAGGACAGGGCCCTTGGGCCCAGTACTTC
CASSQEGQGPWAQYF
>.|TRBJ1-4|TRBV5-6|.
TGTGCCAGCAGCCTGTCGCAGTTTGAAAAACTGTTTTTT
CASSLSQFEKLFF
>TRBD1|TRBJ1-1|TRBV4-1|.
TGCGCCAGCACCGACAGGGAGGACACTGAAGCTTTCTTT
CASTDREDTEAFF
>.|TRBJ1-4|TRBV29-1|few
TGCAGCATAGGACATAGCAGGGAAAAACTGTTTTTT
CSIGHSREKLFF
>.|TRBJ1-1|TRBV6-4|few
TGTGCCACTCGGAGTAACACTGAAGCTTTCTTT
CATRSNTEAFF
>.|TRBJ2-1|TRBV30|once
TGTGCCTGGCGGCCACAGGGTTCCTACAATGAGCAGTTCTTC
CAWRPQGSYNEQFF
>.|TRBJ2-4|TRBV14|.
TGTGCCAGCAGCCAAGAACTGGGGCTGGCCAAAAACATTCAGTACTTC
CASSQELGLAKNIQYF
>TRBD2|TRBJ2-1|TRBV5-4|few
TGTGCCAGCACCTCGGGACTAGCGGGGTTAGAGCAGTTCTTC
CASTSGLAGLEQFF
>TRBD2|TRBJ2-5|TRBV29-1|few
TGCAGCGTTGTTTCGGGGAAGCTAGCGGGGAAAGAGACCCAGTACTTC
CSVVSGKLAGKETQYF
>TRBD1|TRBJ1-6|TRBV5-6|.
TGTGCCAGCAGCCGGGGACAGAATAATTCACCCCTCCACTTT
CASSRGQNNSPLHF
>TRBD2|TRBJ2-3|TRBV5-4|.
TGTGCCAGCAGCACAAAAACTAGCGGGAGGGTCACAGATACGCAGTATTTT
CASSTKTSGRVTDTQYF
>.|TRBJ2-7|TRBV5-4|few
TGTGCCAGCAGCTTGCAGGGCTCCTACGAGCAGTACTTC
CASSLQGSYEQYF
>.|TRBJ2-5|TRBV10-3|.
TGTGCCATCTCCGACACGGGGTCGGAGACCCAGTACTTC
CAISDTGSETQYF
>.|TRBJ2-1|TRBV2|.
TGTGCCAGCCCTCGGGGGAGGTCCTACAATGAGCAGTTCTTC
CASPRGRSYNEQFF
>.|TRBJ1-2|TRBV4-3|few
TGCGCCAGCAGCCAAGATCTAGGGGAATCCTATGGCTACACCTTC
CASSQDLGESYGYTF
>.|TRBJ2-2|TRBV14|few
TGTGCCAGCAGCCAAGTACAGAAGAACACCGGGGAGCTGTTTTTT
CASSQVQKNTGELFF
>.|TRBJ1-1|TRBV4-1|.
TGCGCCAGCAGCCAAGTCTTGCAGGGGAACACTGAAGCTTTCTTT
CASSQVLQGNTEAFF
>TRBD1|TRBJ2-5|TRBV5-1|few
TGCGCCAGCAGCACGGACAGGGCTGGCGAGACCCAGTACTTC
CASSTDRAGETQYF
>.|TRBJ2-3|TRBV5-1|.
TGCGCCAGCAGCTTGCAGGGTCTCTGGACAGATACGCAGTATTTT
CASSLQGLWTDTQYF
>TRBD2|TRBJ2-7|TRBV4-1|few
TGCGCCAGCAGCCGTCTCGGACTAGCGGGGGGACAGTACTTC
CASSRLGLAGGQYF
>.|TRBJ1-6|TRBV7-9|.
TGTGCCAGCAGCACTGGGGACTCCAATTCACCCCTCCACTTT
CASSTGDSNSPLHF
>.|TRBJ2-5|TRBV5-1|.
TGCGCCAGCAGCTTGGTTTCCCAAACACAAGAGACCCAGTACTTC
CASSLVSQTQETQYF
>.|TRBJ2-5|TRBV5-1|few
TGCGCCAGCAGCCCCGGGACAAACCAAGAGACCCAGTACTTC
CASSPGTNQETQYF
>TRBD2|TRBJ2-3|TRBV25-1|many
TGTGCCAGCAGTACCACTAGCGGGGGGAGCACAGATACGCAGTATTTT
CASSTTSGGSTDTQYF
>.|TRBJ2-7|TRBV5-1|few
TGCGCCAGCAGCACAGGAGATACCGAGCAGTACTTC
CASSTGDTEQYF
>.|TRBJ2-4|TRBV5-1|few
TGCGCCAGCAGCCTCTGGGGGCAAAACATTCAGTACTTC
CASSLWGQNIQYF
>.|TRBJ2-1|TRBV6-5|few
TGTGCCAGCAGTACCTCCCTAGCCTACAATGAGCAGTTCTTC
CASSTSLAYNEQFF
>.|TRBJ2-7|TRBV7-9|.
TGTGCCAGCAGCGCGAGTAGGAGTTCGAACGAGCAGTACTTC
CASSASRSSNEQYF
>TRBD1|TRBJ2-6|TRBV7-2|few
TGTGCCAGCAGCCTGCAGGGGGCGGGGGCCAACGTCCTGACTTTC
CASSLQGAGANVLTF
>.|TRBJ1-5|TRBV7-6|few
TGTGCCAGCAGCCAAAGTTCAGGGCTCAATCAGCCCCAGCATTTT
CASSQSSGLNQPQHF